The 18 T cell receptor beta chains presented below share a single source sample, sequenced in a study of blood T cell repertoires in COVID-19. Profiled with immunoSEQ multiplex PCR; TCRdb holds only in-frame clones, not every one. The profile shows 130,000 or so clones, approximately 92% of them singletons. Input material: peripheral blood. These TCRs come from a man aged 70-80 years with active or convalescent COVID-19.

The chain recombines TRBV6-6 with TRBJ2-7; tentatively, D is TRBD1 (6 bases). Germline lookup yields CDR1 MNHNY and CDR2 SVGAGI (reference sequence). V was trimmed by 5 bases and J by 3 bases, leaving 14 bases between them. This CDR3 has 14 amino acids. The CDR3 DNA sequence: TGTGCCAGCAGTAAGACAGGTTCAAACTACGAGCAGTACTTC. Its protein product is CASSKTGSNYEQYF.

The chain employs TRBV30 and TRBJ1-1, with 12 bases lining up with TRBD1. This CDR3 has 19 residues. V lost 0 bases and J lost 0; bases outside the gene matches: 11. Germline-derived CDR1 and CDR2 are GTSNPN and SVGIG (reference sequence). The CDR3 sequence: CAWSVRGTGGRYLNTEAFF. DNA of the CDR3: TGTGCCTGGAGTGTACGGGGGACAGGGGGCCGCTACTTGAACACTGAAGCTTTCTTT.

The V gene is TRBV5-5, the J gene TRBJ1-2, with 9 bases fitting TRBD1. The CDR3 has 15 residues. Germline CDR1 and CDR2: SGHKS and YYEKEE (reference sequence). J gave up 4 bases and V 4 bases, and 8 bases lay outside the gene matches. The CDR3: CASSPWTGVRYGYTF. The CDR3 region has the DNA TGTGCCAGCAGCCCCTGGACAGGGGTTCGCTATGGCTACACCTTC.

V gene TRBV29-1 combines with J gene TRBJ2-7; TRBD2 matches at 8 bases. The germline CDR1 and CDR2 sequences are SQVTM and ANQGSEA. The CDR3 has 15 amino acids. V shed 6 bases and J 5 bases; nucleotides not matched to a gene: 15. This chain's CDR3 is CSVDKVGGARNEQYF. CDR3 bases: TGCAGCGTCGATAAGGTCGGGGGGGCGAGGAACGAGCAGTACTTC.

V is TRBV28 and J is TRBJ2-3; TRBD2 aligns across 12 bases. The CDR3 sequence is 15 residues long. CDR1 and CDR2 from the germline V gene are MDHEN and SYDVKM. V trimming: 4 bases; J trimming: 4 bases; junction bases outside the gene matches: 3. CDR3 nucleotide sequence: TGTGCCAGCAGTTCTAGCGGGAGGGAAGCAGATACGCAGTATTTT. It codes for CASSSSGREADTQYF.

A single count supports this clone. This chain connects TRBV14 to TRBJ1-4; D is unresolved. The CDR3 spans 13 residues. With 7 bases removed from V and 0 bases from J, the gap between germline ends came to 6 bases. Germline V CDR1 and CDR2: SGHDN, FVKESK. The CDR3 loop is CASMSATNEKLFF. CDR3 in DNA: TGTGCCAGCATGAGTGCAACTAATGAAAAACTGTTTTTT.

The genes are TRBV27 and TRBJ2-1; TRBD1 aligns across 10 bases. The CDR3 runs 15 residues. The germline CDR1 and CDR2 sequences are MNHEY and SMNVEV (reference sequence). J gave up 4 bases and V 5 bases, and 5 bases lay outside the gene matches. In DNA, the CDR3 is TGTGCCAGCAGTCGGGGACAGGGGATATACAATGAGCAGTTCTTC. It codes for CASSRGQGIYNEQFF.

The chain employs TRBV6-2 or TRBV6-3 and TRBJ2-2, with D unclear. This CDR3 comprises 14 residues. Trimming stripped 1 base from V and 4 bases from J, with 7 bases between. Germline-derived CDR1 and CDR2 are MNHEY and SVGEGT. DNA for the CDR3: TGTGCCAGCAGTTACTTAGCCCCCACCGGGGAGCTGTTTTTT. It encodes CASSYLAPTGELFF.

The CDR3 nucleotides are TGTGCCAGCAGTCTCCTAAATGAGCAGTTCTTC. This encodes CASSLLNEQFF. This sequence joins TRBV6-2 or TRBV6-3 and TRBJ2-1; no clear D. This CDR3 contains 11 residues. Trimming took 5 bases from V and 7 from J, leaving 6 bases between them. CDR1 MNHEY and CDR2 SVGEGT come from the germline V gene.

The chain joins TRBV5-4 to TRBJ1-3; 9 bases agree with TRBD1. CDR1 SGHNT and CDR2 YYREEE come from the germline V gene (reference sequence). The CDR3 sequence is 13 residues long. The trim removed 5 bases at V and 8 bases at J, leaving 5 bases unmatched. CDR3 loop: CASRKQGADTIYF. CDR3 DNA sequence: TGTGCCAGCAGAAAACAGGGGGCTGACACCATATATTTT.

The chain carries TRBV29-1 and TRBJ2-3; TRBD2 agrees at 10 bases. J gave up 3 bases and V 6 bases, and 15 bases lay outside the gene matches. Germline lookup yields CDR1 SQVTM and CDR2 ANQGSEA. This CDR3 spans 17 amino acids. CDR3 coding DNA: TGCAGCGTCACCAGCGGGAGGGCCTTTCTTGAGACAGATACGCAGTATTTT. Encoded protein: CSVTSGRAFLETDTQYF.

The J gene is TRBJ1-6, the V gene TRBV30; TRBD1 might be the D (5 bases). The CDR3 totals 14 residues. Trimming removed 1 base from V and 4 bases from J, with 8 bases in between. CDR1 is GTSNPN, CDR2 SVGIG, per germline (reference sequence). The CDR3 DNA follows: TGTGCCTGGAGTGGACAGTTGTATAATTCACCCCTCCACTTT. Residues: CAWSGQLYNSPLHF.

The chain is built from TRBV19 and TRBJ2-7; a weak D match, TRBD2 (6 bases). The germline CDR1 and CDR2 sequences are LNHDA and SQIVND (reference sequence). V lost 10 bases and J lost 0, with 13 bases in between. The CDR3 length is 13 residues. The DNA of the CDR3 is TGTGCCACCGCGGACGGGAGCTCCTACGAGCAGTACTTC. Residues: CATADGSSYEQYF.

V is TRBV4-1 and J is TRBJ1-5; no definite D call. V gave up 3 bases and J gave up 2 bases, with 8 bases separating them. Germline CDR1 reads MGHRA; CDR2 reads YSYEKL. This CDR3 has 14 amino acids. The CDR3 nucleotides read TGCGCCAGCAGCCACCCCGGTGGCAATCAGCCCCAGCATTTT. This encodes CASSHPGGNQPQHF.

This sequence joins TRBV2 and TRBJ2-2; TRBD1 matches at 8 bases. Germline V lookup: CDR1 SNHLY, CDR2 FYNNEI. V was clipped by 6 bases and J by 5 bases; unmatched bases: 8. The length of the CDR3 is 15 residues. The CDR3 DNA reads as TGTGCCAGCAGCCGCGGGACAGGACGAACCGGGGAGCTGTTTTTT. As protein: CASSRGTGRTGELFF.

The gene calls are TRBV7-2 and TRBJ1-2, with 8 bases fitting TRBD1. The CDR3 is made up of 15 amino acids. Germline V lookup: CDR1 SGHTA, CDR2 FQGNSA. V dropped 1 base and J dropped 4; count of bases not matched to a gene: 5. CDR3 sequence (DNA): TGTGCCAGCAGCTTAGAGGCGACAGGGGTCTATGGCTACACCTTC. Translation gives CASSLEATGVYGYTF.

V usage is TRBV11-2 and J usage is TRBJ2-3; 11 bases align to TRBD2. This CDR3 is 16 amino acids long. V shed 5 bases and J 2 bases; nucleotides not matched to a gene: 6. Germline-derived CDR1 and CDR2 are SGHAT and FQNNGV. For the CDR3, the DNA is TGTGCCAGCAGCATAGGGACTAGCGGACCCACAGATACGCAGTATTTT. The encoded protein is CASSIGTSGPTDTQYF.

The CDR3, as DNA: TGTGCCAGCAGCCAATCATCTTCGGACAGGGGCCACGAGCAGTACTTC. The encoded protein is CASSQSSSDRGHEQYF. The chain joins TRBV3-1 (or the pseudogene TRBV3-2) to TRBJ2-7, with TRBD1 identical over 9 bases. Germline trimming cut 2 bases from V and 5 bases from J; bases unmatched to any gene: 10. Germline values: CDR1 LGHDT, CDR2 YNNKEL (reference sequence). This CDR3 has 16 residues.